This T cell receptor (beta chain) derives from a study of CD8+CD57+ T cells in acquired aplastic anemia. For the study at large: Isolated CD4+ and CD8+ cells, once sorted, yielded DNA averaging around 3 ug. Study-level points and caveats: Patients and controls turned out to have 25 to 35 CD8+ CDR3 sequences in common.

The CDR3 covers 20 residues. V gave up 1 base and J gave up 8 bases, with 29 bases separating them. Per germline, CDR1 LGHNA and CDR2 YNFKEQ. The study profiled TCR beta VDJ and CDR3 using genomic DNA as template. TCRdb passed the reads through MiXCR, listing each CDR3 protein once. The sample shows some 280,000 distinct CDR3 sequences, 56% of them seen only once. This clonotype was observed many times. Its target is unknown. The sequence derives from a human donor with severe aplastic anemia or a healthy control (not recorded which). Source material: sorted CD4+, CD8+, or CD8+CD57+ T cells (not recorded which) from PBMCs. The V gene is TRBV4-2, the J gene TRBJ1-4, with D tentatively TRBD1 (5 bases). The CDR3 region has the DNA TGTGCCAGCAGCCAAGCCAGGGCCACAGCCCGATGGGGAAAGGTAGAAAAACTGTTTTTT. Translating gives CASSQARATARWGKVEKLFF.